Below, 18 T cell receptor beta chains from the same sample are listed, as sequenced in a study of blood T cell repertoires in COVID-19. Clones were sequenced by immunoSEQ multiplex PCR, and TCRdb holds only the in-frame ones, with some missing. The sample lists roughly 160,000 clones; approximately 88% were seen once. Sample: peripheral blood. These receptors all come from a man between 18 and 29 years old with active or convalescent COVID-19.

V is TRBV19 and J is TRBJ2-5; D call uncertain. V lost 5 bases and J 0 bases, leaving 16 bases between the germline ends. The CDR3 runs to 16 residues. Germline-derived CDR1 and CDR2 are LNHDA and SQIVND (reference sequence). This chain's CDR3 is CASSSGLVVNQETQYF. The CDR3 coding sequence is TGTGCCAGTAGTTCTGGGCTTGTCGTGAACCAAGAGACCCAGTACTTC.

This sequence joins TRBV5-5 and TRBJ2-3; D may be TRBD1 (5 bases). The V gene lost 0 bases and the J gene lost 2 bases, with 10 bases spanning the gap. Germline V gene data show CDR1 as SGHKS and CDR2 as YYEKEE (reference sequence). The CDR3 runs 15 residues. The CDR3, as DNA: TGTGCCAGCAGCTTGGTAAGGGGCTACACAGATACGCAGTATTTT. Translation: CASSLVRGYTDTQYF.

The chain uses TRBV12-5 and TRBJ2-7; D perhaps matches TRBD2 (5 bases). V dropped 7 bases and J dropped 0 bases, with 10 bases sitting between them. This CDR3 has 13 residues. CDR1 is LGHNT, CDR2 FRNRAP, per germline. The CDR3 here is CASAPGSSYEQYF. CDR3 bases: TGTGCTAGTGCCCCGGGATCCTCCTACGAGCAGTACTTC. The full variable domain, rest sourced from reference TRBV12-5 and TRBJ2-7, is DARVTQTPRHKVTEMGQEVTMRCQPILGHNTVFWYRQTMMQGLELLAYFRNRAPLDDSGMPKDRFSAEMPDATLATLKIQPSEPRDSAVYFCASAPGSSYEQYFGPGTRLTVT.

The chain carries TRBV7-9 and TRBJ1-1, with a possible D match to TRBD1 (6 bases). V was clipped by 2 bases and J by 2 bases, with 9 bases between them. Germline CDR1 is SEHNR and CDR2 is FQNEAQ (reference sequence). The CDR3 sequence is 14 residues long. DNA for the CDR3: TGTGCCAGCAGCTTAAGGGGGACCAACACTGAAGCTTTCTTT. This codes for CASSLRGTNTEAFF.

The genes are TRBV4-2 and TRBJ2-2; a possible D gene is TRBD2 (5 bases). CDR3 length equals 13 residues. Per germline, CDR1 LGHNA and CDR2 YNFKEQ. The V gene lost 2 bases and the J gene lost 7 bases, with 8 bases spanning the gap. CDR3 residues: CASSQLTNGELFF. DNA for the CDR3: TGTGCCAGCAGCCAACTGACTAACGGGGAGCTGTTTTTT.

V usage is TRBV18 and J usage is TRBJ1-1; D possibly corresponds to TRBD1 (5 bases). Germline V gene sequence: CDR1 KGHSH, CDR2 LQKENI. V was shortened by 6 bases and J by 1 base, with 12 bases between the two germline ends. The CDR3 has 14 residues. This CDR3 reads CASSRQSSNTEAFF. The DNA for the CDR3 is TGTGCCAGCTCGAGACAGAGTTCGAACACTGAAGCTTTCTTT. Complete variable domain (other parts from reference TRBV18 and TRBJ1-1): NAGVMQNPRHLVRRRGQEARLRCSPMKGHSHVYWYRQLPEEGLKFMVYLQKENIIDESGMPKERFSAEFPKEGPSILRIQQVVRGDSAAYFCASSRQSSNTEAFFGQGTRLTVV.

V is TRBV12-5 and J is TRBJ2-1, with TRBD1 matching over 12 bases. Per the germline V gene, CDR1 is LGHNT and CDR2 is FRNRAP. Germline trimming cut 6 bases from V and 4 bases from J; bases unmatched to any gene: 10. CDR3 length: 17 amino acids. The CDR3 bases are TGTGCTAGTGGGCCGGGACAGGGGGCGGGTGGATACAATGAGCAGTTCTTC. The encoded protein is CASGPGQGAGGYNEQFF.

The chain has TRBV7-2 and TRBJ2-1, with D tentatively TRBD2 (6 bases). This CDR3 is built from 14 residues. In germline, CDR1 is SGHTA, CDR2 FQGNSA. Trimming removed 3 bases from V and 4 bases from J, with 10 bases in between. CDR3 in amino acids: CASSLAGRYNEQFF. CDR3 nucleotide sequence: TGTGCCAGCAGCTTGGCAGGGAGGTACAATGAGCAGTTCTTC.

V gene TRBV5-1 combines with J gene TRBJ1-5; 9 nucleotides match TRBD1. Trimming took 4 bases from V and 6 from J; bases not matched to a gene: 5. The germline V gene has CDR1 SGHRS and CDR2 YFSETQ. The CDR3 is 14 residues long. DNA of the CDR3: TGCGCCAGCAGCCCGGACAGGGGATCTCAGCCCCAGCATTTT. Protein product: CASSPDRGSQPQHF.

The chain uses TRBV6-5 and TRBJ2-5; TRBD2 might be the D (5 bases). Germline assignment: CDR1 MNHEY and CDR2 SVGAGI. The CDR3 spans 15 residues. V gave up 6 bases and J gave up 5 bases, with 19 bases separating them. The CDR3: CASRKKLGVRETQYF. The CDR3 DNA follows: TGTGCCAGCAGAAAAAAACTAGGTGTGAGGGAGACCCAGTACTTC.

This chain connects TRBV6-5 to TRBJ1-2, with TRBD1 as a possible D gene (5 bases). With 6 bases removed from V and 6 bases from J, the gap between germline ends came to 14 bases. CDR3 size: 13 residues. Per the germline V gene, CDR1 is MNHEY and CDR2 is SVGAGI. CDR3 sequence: CASSTPQGHGYTF. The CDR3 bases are TGTGCCAGCAGCACGCCCCAGGGTCATGGCTACACCTTC.

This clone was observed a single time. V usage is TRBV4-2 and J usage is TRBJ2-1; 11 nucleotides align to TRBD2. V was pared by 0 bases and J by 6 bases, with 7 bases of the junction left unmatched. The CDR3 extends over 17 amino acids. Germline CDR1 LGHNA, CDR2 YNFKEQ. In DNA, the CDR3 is TGTGCCAGCAGCCAAGATCTAACTAGCGGGGGAATCAATGAGCAGTTCTTC. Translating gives CASSQDLTSGGINEQFF.

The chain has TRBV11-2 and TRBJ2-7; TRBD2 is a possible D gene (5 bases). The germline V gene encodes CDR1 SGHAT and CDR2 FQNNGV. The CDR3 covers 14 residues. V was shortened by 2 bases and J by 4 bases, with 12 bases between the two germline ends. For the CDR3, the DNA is TGTGCCAGCAGCTTAATGTTGGGCGGGTACGAGCAGTACTTC. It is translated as CASSLMLGGYEQYF.

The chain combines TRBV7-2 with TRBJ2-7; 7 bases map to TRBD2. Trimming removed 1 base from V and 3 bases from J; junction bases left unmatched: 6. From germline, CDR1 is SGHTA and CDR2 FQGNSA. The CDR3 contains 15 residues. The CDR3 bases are TGTGCCAGCAGCTTAGTATTAGCGGGCGACTACGAGCAGTACTTC. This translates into CASSLVLAGDYEQYF. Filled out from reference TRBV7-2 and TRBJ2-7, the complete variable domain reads GAGVSQSPSNKVTEKGKDVELRCDPISGHTALYWYRQSLGQGLEFLIYFQGNSAPDKSGLPSDRFSAERTGGSVSTLTIQRTQQEDSAVYLCASSLVLAGDYEQYFGPGTRLTVT.

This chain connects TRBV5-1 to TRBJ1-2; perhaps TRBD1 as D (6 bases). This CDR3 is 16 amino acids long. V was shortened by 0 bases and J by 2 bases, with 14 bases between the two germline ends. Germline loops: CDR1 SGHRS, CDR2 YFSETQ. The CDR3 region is CASSLVTGTSNYGYTF. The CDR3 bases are TGCGCCAGCAGCTTGGTGACAGGAACCTCCAACTATGGCTACACCTTC.

The CDR3 DNA sequence: TGCGCCAGCAGCTTGAGTTTGGGACTAGCCTACGAGCAGTACTTC. This translates into CASSLSLGLAYEQYF. The V call is TRBV5-1, the J call TRBJ2-7; TRBD2 aligns across 8 bases. This CDR3 is built from 15 residues. Germline V CDR1 and CDR2: SGHRS, YFSETQ. J gave up 2 bases and V 1 base, and 5 bases lay outside the gene matches.

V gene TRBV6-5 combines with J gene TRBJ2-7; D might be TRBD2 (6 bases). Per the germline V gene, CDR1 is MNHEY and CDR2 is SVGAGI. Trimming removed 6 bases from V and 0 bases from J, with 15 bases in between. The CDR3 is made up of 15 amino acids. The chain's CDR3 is CASRGGRSSSYEQYF. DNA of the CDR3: TGTGCCAGCAGGGGGGGACGGAGCAGCTCCTACGAGCAGTACTTC.

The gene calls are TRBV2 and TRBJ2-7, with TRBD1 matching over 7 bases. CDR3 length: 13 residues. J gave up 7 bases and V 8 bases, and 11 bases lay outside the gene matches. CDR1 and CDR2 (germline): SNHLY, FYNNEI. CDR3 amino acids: CASWDWDRGEQYF. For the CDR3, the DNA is TGTGCCAGCTGGGATTGGGACAGAGGAGAGCAGTACTTC.